The rows below give T cell receptor beta chains drawn from one sample of a study of T cell responses to AZD1222 COVID-19 vaccine. Sequenced by immunoSEQ multiplex PCR; TCRdb stores in-frame clones only, minus some. The sample records nearly 110,000 clones, 70% to 90% being singletons. This material consisted of peripheral blood, taken on day 0 of AZD1222 vaccination. Every receptor here comes from an adult in good health. Each CDR3 is given with its conserved first and last residue. The D gene is left open where the match is weak. Size is stated for part of the rows, as once, few or many counts, or as a class when the clone is expanded.

d_gene	len	abundance	j_gene	v_gene	CDR3aa	CDR3nt
-	13	-	TRBJ2-2	TRBV27	CASQETNTGELFF	TGTGCCAGTCAGGAGACGAACACCGGGGAGCTGTTTTTT
TRBD1	15	-	TRBJ1-6	TRBV2	CASSAGYRGNSPLHF	TGTGCCAGCAGTGCAGGTTACAGGGGTAATTCACCCCTCCACTTT
TRBD1	15	-	TRBJ1-1	TRBV19	CASTSGTGIYTEAFF	TGTGCCAGTACCTCCGGGACAGGCATTTACACTGAAGCTTTCTTT
-	16	-	TRBJ2-1	TRBV7-2	CASSSEGGTLRVGQFF	TGTGCCAGCAGCTCGGAGGGAGGAACCCTAAGGGTCGGGCAGTTCTTC
-	14	-	TRBJ2-1	TRBV24-1	CATSGSGSYNEQFF	TGTGCCACCAGCGGTTCAGGTTCCTACAATGAGCAGTTCTTC
TRBD1	15	-	TRBJ1-5	TRBV28	CASRKQGVSNQPQHF	TGTGCCAGCAGGAAGCAGGGGGTTAGCAATCAGCCCCAGCATTTT
TRBD1	14	-	TRBJ1-2	TRBV19	CASSPDRASYGYTF	TGTGCCAGTAGTCCTGACAGGGCAAGCTATGGCTACACCTTC
-	15	-	TRBJ2-1	TRBV7-8	CASSSYVRDYNEQFF	TGTGCCAGCAGCTCTTACGTCAGGGATTACAATGAGCAGTTCTTC
-	16	-	TRBJ1-2	TRBV7-9	CASSSRTPEANYGYTF	TGTGCCAGCAGCTCAAGGACCCCGGAAGCTAACTATGGCTACACCTTC
TRBD2	13	-	TRBJ2-1	TRBV6-4	CASSRTRWNEQFF	TGTGCCAGCAGTCGGACTAGGTGGAATGAGCAGTTCTTC
TRBD1	18	-	TRBJ2-6	TRBV5-1	CASASTSRGSSGANVLTF	TGCGCCAGCGCCAGTACAAGCAGGGGGAGCTCTGGGGCCAACGTCCTGACTTTC
-	16	-	TRBJ2-5	TRBV11-3	CASSPPTGTFGETQYF	TGTGCCAGCAGCCCACCAACCGGGACCTTTGGAGAGACCCAGTACTTC
TRBD2	12	-	TRBJ2-1	TRBV12-3/TRBV12-4	CASSSSGLEQFF	TGTGCCAGCAGCTCTAGCGGTCTTGAGCAGTTCTTC
-	16	few	TRBJ1-4	TRBV19	CASSIVATRDNEKLFF	TGTGCCAGTAGTATAGTGGCCACACGGGATAATGAAAAACTGTTTTTT
-	14	few	TRBJ2-1	TRBV6-5	CASSLQNGRNEQFF	TGTGCCAGCAGCCTACAGAATGGAAGGAATGAGCAGTTCTTC
TRBD1	18	-	TRBJ1-1	TRBV9	CASSSTGTGFRVNTEAFF	TGTGCCAGCAGCTCAACCGGGACAGGGTTTCGGGTGAACACTGAAGCTTTCTTT
-	14	-	TRBJ1-5	TRBV7-9	CASSLVGSGQPQHF	TGTGCCAGCAGCTTAGTGGGGAGCGGGCAGCCCCAGCATTTT
-	13	-	TRBJ2-5	TRBV5-1	CASSLGRQETQYF	TGCGCCAGCAGCTTGGGGCGCCAAGAGACCCAGTACTTC
-	12	-	TRBJ1-2	TRBV25-1	CASSEEGYGYTF	TGTGCCAGCAGTGAAGAAGGTTATGGCTACACCTTC
-	17	-	TRBJ2-3	TRBV21-1	CASSKARSGTATDTQYF	TGTGCCAGCAGCAAAGCGCGGTCCGGGACTGCCACAGATACGCAGTATTTT
TRBD2	17	-	TRBJ2-2	TRBV11-3	CASSLSGRAGVTGELFF	TGTGCCAGCAGCCTTAGCGGGAGGGCCGGGGTTACCGGGGAGCTGTTTTTT
-	16	-	TRBJ2-3	TRBV27	CASSLRTPSRTDTQYF	TGTGCCAGCAGTTTACGGACCCCCAGTAGGACAGATACGCAGTATTTT
-	10	-	TRBJ1-1	TRBV28	CASSHREAFF	TGTGCCAGCAGTCACAGAGAAGCTTTCTTT
-	15	-	TRBJ1-2	TRBV7-9	CASSNQFVRDYGYTF	TGTGCCAGCAGTAACCAATTTGTGAGGGACTATGGCTACACCTTC
-	13	-	TRBJ1-2	TRBV5-4	CASSLPDSRGYTF	TGTGCCAGCAGCTTGCCCGACAGCAGGGGCTACACCTTC
-	14	few	TRBJ1-6	TRBV3-1/TRBV3-2	CASSPPGYNSPLHF	TGTGCCAGCAGCCCCCCGGGCTATAATTCACCCCTCCACTTT
-	13	-	TRBJ1-3	TRBV28	CATSWAIGNTIYF	TGTGCCACCTCCTGGGCGATTGGAAACACCATATATTTT